This TCR beta chain was retrieved from a study of blood T cells in healthy people across ages. CDR3 length: 12 amino acids. V lost 8 bases, J lost 9 bases, and 2 bases stayed unmatched. Germline loops: CDR1 SNHLY, CDR2 FYNNEI. Then a second PCR, running about 6 to 12 cycles, was carried out with a sample-barcoded 5' primer and a J-beta primer mix. TCRdb processed the 5' RACE reads anew with MiXCR; each CDR3 protein has one entry. Of about 830,000 distinct CDR3 sequences in the sample, 62% were seen once. Source material: blood. The receptor was derived from a young man in good health. This chain joins TRBV2 and TRBJ1-6; 9 bases line up with TRBD1. CDR3 amino acids: CASLTGGSPLHF. CDR3 coding DNA: TGTGCCAGCCTGACAGGGGGTTCACCCCTCCACTTT. Full variable domain (rest looked up from reference TRBV2 and TRBJ1-6): EPEVTQTPSHQVTQMGQEVILRCVPISNHLYFYWYRQILGQKVEFLVSFYNNEISEKSEIFDDQFSVERPDGSNFTLKIRSTKLEDSAMYFCASLTGGSPLHFGNGTRLTVT.